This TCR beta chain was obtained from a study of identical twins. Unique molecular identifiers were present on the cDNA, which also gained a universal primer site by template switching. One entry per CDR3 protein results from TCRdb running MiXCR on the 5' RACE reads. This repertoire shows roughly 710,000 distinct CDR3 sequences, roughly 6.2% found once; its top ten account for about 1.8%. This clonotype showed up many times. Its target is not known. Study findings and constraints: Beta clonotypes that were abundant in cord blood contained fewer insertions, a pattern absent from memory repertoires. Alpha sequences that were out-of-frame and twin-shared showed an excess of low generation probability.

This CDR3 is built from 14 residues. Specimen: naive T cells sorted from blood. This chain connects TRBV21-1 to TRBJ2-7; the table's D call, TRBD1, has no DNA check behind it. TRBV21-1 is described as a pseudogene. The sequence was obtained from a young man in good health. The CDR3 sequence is CASSPREATYEQYF. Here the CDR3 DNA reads TGTGCCAGCAGCCCCCGGGAGGCCACCTACGAGCAGTACTTC.